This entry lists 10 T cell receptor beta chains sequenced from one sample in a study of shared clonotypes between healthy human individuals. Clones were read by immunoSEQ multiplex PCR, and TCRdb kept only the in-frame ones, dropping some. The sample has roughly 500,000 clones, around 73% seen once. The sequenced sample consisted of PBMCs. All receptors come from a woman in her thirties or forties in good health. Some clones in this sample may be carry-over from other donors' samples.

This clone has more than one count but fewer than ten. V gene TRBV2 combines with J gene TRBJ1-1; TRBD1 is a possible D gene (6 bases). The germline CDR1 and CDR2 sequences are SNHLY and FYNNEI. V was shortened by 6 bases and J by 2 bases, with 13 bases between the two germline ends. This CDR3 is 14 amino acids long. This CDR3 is CASSSKTGNTEAFF. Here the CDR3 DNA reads TGTGCCAGCAGCTCAAAGACAGGAAACACTGAAGCTTTCTTT.

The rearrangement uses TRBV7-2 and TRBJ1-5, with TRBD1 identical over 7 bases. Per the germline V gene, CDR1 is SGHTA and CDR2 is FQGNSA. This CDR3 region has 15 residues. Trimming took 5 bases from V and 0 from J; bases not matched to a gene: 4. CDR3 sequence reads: CASSRQGVSNQPQHF. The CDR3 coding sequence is TGTGCCAGCAGCCGTCAGGGGGTTAGCAATCAGCCCCAGCATTTT.

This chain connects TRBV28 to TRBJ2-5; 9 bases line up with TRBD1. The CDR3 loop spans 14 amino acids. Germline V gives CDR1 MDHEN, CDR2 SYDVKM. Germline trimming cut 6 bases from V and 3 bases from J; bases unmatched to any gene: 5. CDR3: CASSGQGPKETQYF. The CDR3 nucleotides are TGTGCCAGCAGCGGACAGGGGCCTAAAGAGACCCAGTACTTC. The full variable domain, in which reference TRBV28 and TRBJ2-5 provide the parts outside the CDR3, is DVKVTQSSRYLVKRTGEKVFLECVQDMDHENMFWYRQDPGLGLRLIYFSYDVKMKEKGDIPEGYSVSREKKERFSLILESASTNQTSMYLCASSGQGPKETQYFGPGTRLLVL.

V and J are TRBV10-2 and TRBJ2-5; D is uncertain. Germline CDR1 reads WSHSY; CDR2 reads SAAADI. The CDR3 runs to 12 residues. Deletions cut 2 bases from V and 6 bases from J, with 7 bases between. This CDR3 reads CASSEPSQTQYF. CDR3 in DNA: TGCGCCAGCAGTGAGCCAAGTCAGACCCAGTACTTC.

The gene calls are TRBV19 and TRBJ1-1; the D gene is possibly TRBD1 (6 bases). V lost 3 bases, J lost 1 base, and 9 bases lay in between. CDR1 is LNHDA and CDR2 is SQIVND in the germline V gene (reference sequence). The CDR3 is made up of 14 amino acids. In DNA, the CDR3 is TGTGCCAGTAGTATTCCGGGACAGAACACTGAAGCTTTCTTT. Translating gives CASSIPGQNTEAFF.

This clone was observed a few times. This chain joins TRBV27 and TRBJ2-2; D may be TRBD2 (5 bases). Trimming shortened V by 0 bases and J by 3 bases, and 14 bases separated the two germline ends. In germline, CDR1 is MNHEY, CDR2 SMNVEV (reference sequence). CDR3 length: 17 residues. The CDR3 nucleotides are TGTGCCAGCAGTTTATCGCGGGCTATCCGGGACACCGGGGAGCTGTTTTTT. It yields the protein CASSLSRAIRDTGELFF.

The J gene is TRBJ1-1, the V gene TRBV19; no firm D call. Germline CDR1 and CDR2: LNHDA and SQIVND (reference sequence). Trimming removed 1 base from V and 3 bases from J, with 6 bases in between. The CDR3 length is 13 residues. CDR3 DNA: TGTGCCAGTAGTATAGCTCCAGACACTGAAGCTTTCTTT. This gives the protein CASSIAPDTEAFF.

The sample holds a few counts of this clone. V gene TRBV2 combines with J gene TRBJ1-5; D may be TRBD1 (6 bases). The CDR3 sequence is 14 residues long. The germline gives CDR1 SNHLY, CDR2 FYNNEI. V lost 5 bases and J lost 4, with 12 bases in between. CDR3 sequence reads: CASSRQDPNQPQHF. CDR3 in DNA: TGTGCCAGCAGTAGACAGGACCCGAATCAGCCCCAGCATTTT. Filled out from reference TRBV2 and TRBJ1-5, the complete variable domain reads EPEVTQTPSHQVTQMGQEVILRCVPISNHLYFYWYRQILGQKVEFLVSFYNNEISEKSEIFDDQFSVERPDGSNFTLKIRSTKLEDSAMYFCASSRQDPNQPQHFGDGTRLSIL.

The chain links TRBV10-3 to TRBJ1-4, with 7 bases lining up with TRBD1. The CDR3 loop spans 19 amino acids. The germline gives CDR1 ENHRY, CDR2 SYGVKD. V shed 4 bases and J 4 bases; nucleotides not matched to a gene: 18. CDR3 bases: TGTGCCATCAGTGGGGTTAGTACGCAGAGGGGACAGATTAATGAAAAACTGTTTTTT. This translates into CAISGVSTQRGQINEKLFF.

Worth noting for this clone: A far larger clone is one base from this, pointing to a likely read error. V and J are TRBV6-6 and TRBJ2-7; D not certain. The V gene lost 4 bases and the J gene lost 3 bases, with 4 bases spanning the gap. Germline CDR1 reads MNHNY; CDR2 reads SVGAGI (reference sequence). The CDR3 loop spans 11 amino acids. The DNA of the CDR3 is TGTGCCAGCAGTTGGGGCTACGAGCAGTACTTC. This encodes CASSWGYEQYF.